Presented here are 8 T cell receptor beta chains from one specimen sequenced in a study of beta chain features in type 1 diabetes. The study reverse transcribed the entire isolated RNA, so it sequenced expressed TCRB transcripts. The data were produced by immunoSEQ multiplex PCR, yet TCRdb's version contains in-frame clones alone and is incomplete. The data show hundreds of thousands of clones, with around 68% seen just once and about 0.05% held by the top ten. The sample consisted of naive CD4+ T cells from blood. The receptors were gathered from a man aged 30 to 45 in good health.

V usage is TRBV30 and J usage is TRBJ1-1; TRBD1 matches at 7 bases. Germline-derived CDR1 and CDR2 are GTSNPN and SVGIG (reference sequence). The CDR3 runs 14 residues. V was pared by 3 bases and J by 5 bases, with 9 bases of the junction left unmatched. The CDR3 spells CAWRSKGAGTEAFF. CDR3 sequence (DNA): TGTGCCTGGAGGTCCAAGGGGGCTGGGACTGAAGCTTTCTTT.

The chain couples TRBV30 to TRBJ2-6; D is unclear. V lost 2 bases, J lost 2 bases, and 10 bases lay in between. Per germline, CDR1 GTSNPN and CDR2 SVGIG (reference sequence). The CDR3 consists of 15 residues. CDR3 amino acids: CAWSQFEAGANVLTF. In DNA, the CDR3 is TGTGCCTGGAGTCAGTTCGAAGCTGGGGCCAACGTCCTGACTTTC. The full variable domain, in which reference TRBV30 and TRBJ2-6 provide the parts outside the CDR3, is SQTIHQWPATLVQPVGSPLSLECTVEGTSNPNLYWYRQAAGRGLQLLFYSVGIGQISSEVPQNLSASRPQDRQFILSSKKLLLSDSGFYLCAWSQFEAGANVLTFGAGSRLTVL.

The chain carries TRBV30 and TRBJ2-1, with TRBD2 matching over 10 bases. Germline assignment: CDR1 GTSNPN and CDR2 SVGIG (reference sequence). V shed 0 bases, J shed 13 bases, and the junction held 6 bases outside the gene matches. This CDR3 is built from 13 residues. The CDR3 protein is CAWSVLAGGFQFF. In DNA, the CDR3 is TGTGCCTGGAGTGTTTTAGCGGGGGGATTCCAGTTCTTC.

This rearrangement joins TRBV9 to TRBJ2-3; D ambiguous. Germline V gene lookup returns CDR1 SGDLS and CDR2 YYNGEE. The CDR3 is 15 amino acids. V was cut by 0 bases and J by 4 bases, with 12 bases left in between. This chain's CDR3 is CASSVAASVPDTQYF. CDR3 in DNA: TGTGCCAGCAGCGTAGCTGCTAGTGTCCCAGATACGCAGTATTTT.

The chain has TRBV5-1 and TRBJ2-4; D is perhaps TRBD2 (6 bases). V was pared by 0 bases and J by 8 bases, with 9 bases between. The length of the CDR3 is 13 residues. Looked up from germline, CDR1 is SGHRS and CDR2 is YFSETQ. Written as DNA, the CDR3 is TGCGCCAGCAGCTTGGCGCAGCGGGACATTCAGTACTTC. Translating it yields CASSLAQRDIQYF.

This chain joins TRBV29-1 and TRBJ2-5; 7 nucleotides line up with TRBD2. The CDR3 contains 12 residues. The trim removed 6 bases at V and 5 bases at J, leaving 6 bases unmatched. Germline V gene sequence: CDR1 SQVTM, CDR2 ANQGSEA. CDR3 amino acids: CSVGLVGETQYF. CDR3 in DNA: TGCAGCGTCGGACTAGTGGGTGAGACCCAGTACTTC.

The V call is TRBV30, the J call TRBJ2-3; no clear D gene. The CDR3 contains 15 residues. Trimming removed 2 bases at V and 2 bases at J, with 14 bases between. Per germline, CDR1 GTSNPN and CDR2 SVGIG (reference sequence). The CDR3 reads CAWSLGQVNTDTQYF. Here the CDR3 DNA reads TGTGCCTGGAGTCTCGGGCAGGTGAACACAGATACGCAGTATTTT.

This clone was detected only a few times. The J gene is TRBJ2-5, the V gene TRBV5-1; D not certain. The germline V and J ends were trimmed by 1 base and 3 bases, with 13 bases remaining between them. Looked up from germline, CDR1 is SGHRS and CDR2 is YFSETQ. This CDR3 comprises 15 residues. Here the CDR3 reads CASSLRASGEETQYF. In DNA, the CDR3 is TGCGCCAGCAGCTTGCGCGCATCTGGTGAAGAGACCCAGTACTTC.